The present T cell receptor beta chain was sequenced within a study of blood T cells in healthy people across ages. About the research overall: In model experiments, template switching was able to capture about one barcoded beta molecule for every two T cells that were present.

A second PCR of about 6 to 12 cycles used a sample-barcoded 5' primer and a J-beta primer mix. Researchers report that a template-switch adaptor with 12 random nucleotides tagged each cDNA molecule. TCRdb used MiXCR to reprocess the 5' RACE reads, holding one entry per CDR3 protein. This sample has some 1,500,000 distinct CDR3 sequences, with approximately 43% found just once. Deletions cut 1 base from V and 5 bases from J, with 8 bases between. Germline values: CDR1 SGDLS, CDR2 YYNGEE. This CDR3 region has 13 residues. Sequencing input: blood. The receptor was derived from a woman aged 18-29 years in good health. J is TRBJ2-3 and V is TRBV9; no firm D call. The CDR3 sequence: CASSVSVEDTQYF. The CDR3 DNA is TGTGCCAGCAGCGTAAGTGTGGAAGATACGCAGTATTTT.